Below are 14 T cell receptor beta chains sequenced from a single sample in a study of cytomegalovirus exposure and HLA in healthy donors. TCRdb keeps only in-frame clones here, not all; method: immunoSEQ multiplex PCR. The sample comprises 150,000 to 200,000 clones, 89% of which are singletons, and 4% to 5% rests with the top ten. Sequencing was performed on PBMCs. The receptors stem from a man aged 18 to 29 in good health and CMV-seropositive.

This rearrangement joins TRBV23-1 to TRBJ2-7, with a possible D match to TRBD2 (6 bases). TRBV23-1 is assigned to the ORF class and has an uncertain function. This CDR3 is 14 amino acids long. Trimming took off 5 bases at V and 5 bases at J, with 16 bases between the two ends. CDR3 bases: TGCGCCAGCAGTTTTCCGGGACTCATCCACGAGCAGTACTTC. Translating it yields CASSFPGLIHEQYF.

V and J are TRBV4-1 and TRBJ1-5, with 8 bases fitting TRBD1. After removal of 3 bases from V and 5 bases from J, the junction contained 12 bases not matched to a gene. In germline, CDR1 is MGHRA, CDR2 YSYEKL. This CDR3 has 17 residues. The CDR3 region is CASSQVPFGTGHQPQHF. CDR3 DNA: TGCGCCAGCAGCCAGGTCCCCTTCGGGACAGGCCATCAGCCCCAGCATTTT.

CDR3 residues: CASSEAGLVTDTQYF. CDR3 nucleotide sequence: TGTGCCAGCAGTGAAGCGGGGCTAGTCACAGATACGCAGTATTTT. V is TRBV2 and J is TRBJ2-3, with D tentatively TRBD1 (5 bases). The germline V gene encodes CDR1 SNHLY and CDR2 FYNNEI. With 0 bases removed from V and 2 bases from J, the gap between germline ends came to 9 bases. The CDR3 has 15 amino acids.

J is TRBJ2-7 and V is TRBV12-5; 11 bases map to TRBD2. Germline V lookup: CDR1 LGHNT, CDR2 FRNRAP. This CDR3 has 20 residues. Trimming cost V 4 bases and J 0 bases; bases outside gene matches: 17. CDR3 sequence reads: CASGSSNKTSGSLSSYEQYF. DNA for the CDR3: TGTGCTAGTGGTTCCTCCAACAAAACTAGCGGGAGCTTAAGCTCCTACGAGCAGTACTTC.

V and J are TRBV9 and TRBJ2-7; TRBD2 matches 8 bases. This CDR3 is built from 14 residues. V gave up 2 bases and J gave up 6 bases; unmatched junction bases: 7. Per germline, CDR1 SGDLS and CDR2 YYNGEE. Here the CDR3 reads CASSVSGLAFEQYF. In DNA, the CDR3 is TGTGCCAGCAGCGTCTCCGGACTAGCATTCGAGCAGTACTTC.

This chain joins TRBV5-1 and TRBJ2-7; 8 nucleotides match TRBD1. CDR3 length: 13 amino acids. The J segment lost 3 bases and the V segment lost 3 bases, leaving 2 bases of the junction unmatched. Germline values: CDR1 SGHRS, CDR2 YFSETQ. CDR3 bases: TGCGCCAGCAGCTCCGGACAGGGCTACGAGCAGTACTTC. This translates into CASSSGQGYEQYF.

The table lists this clone with a few counts. J is TRBJ2-4 and V is TRBV6-6; weak D call: TRBD2 (5 bases). V lost 6 bases and J 1 base, leaving 13 bases between the germline ends. The V gene's germline CDR1 is MNHNY and CDR2 SVGAGI (reference sequence). There are 15 residues in the CDR3. The CDR3 region has the DNA TGTGCCAGCAGCGAACGGGGTGGGGCCAAAAACATTCAGTACTTC. It yields the protein CASSERGGAKNIQYF.

V gene TRBV4-2 combines with J gene TRBJ2-5; 16 nucleotides line up with TRBD2. V dropped 0 bases and J dropped 8; count of bases not matched to a gene: 15. Germline V CDR1 and CDR2: LGHNA, YNFKEQ. The CDR3 covers 20 residues. CDR3 residues: CASSQDAAPGLAGGTSTQYF. The CDR3 DNA reads TGTGCCAGCAGCCAAGATGCCGCTCCGGGACTAGCGGGAGGGACTTCCACCCAGTACTTC.

The rearrangement links TRBV4-1 to TRBJ1-4, with D possibly TRBD1 on 6 matching bases. Germline V gene lookup returns CDR1 MGHRA and CDR2 YSYEKL. This CDR3 region has 15 residues. Trimming shortened V by 4 bases and J by 5 bases, and 14 bases separated the two germline ends. As DNA, the CDR3 is TGCGCCAGCAGCCGACAGACAGGAATAAATGAAAAACTGTTTTTT. Residues: CASSRQTGINEKLFF.

This clone was counted a few times. The chain carries TRBV7-6 and TRBJ2-1; the match to TRBD2 covers 12 bases. With V trimmed by 8 bases and J by 8 bases, 1 base remained unmatched. The CDR3 totals 12 residues. Per germline, CDR1 SGHVS and CDR2 FNYEAQ. The CDR3 DNA is TGTGCCAGCGCTAGCGGGGGGGATGAGCAGTTCTTC. Translation: CASASGGDEQFF.

A few counts support this clone. The gene calls are TRBV6-1 and TRBJ1-1; possible D gene TRBD1, 5 bases. Trimming left V 6 bases short and J 5 bases short, with 10 bases between. Germline V gene sequence: CDR1 MNHNS, CDR2 SASEGT. There are 12 residues in the CDR3. The CDR3 spells CASRPRVTEAFF. Here the CDR3 DNA reads TGTGCCAGCAGACCCAGGGTGACTGAAGCTTTCTTT.

The chain recombines TRBV28 with TRBJ2-3; a weak D match, TRBD1 (5 bases). This CDR3 spans 14 amino acids. Trimming pared 2 bases from V and 0 bases from J, leaving 6 bases between. CDR1 and CDR2 from the germline V gene are MDHEN and SYDVKM. CDR3 sequence: CASSLAGSTDTQYF. CDR3 coding DNA: TGTGCCAGCAGTTTAGCAGGGAGCACAGATACGCAGTATTTT.

The chain recombines TRBV6-1 with TRBJ2-2; D perhaps matches TRBD2 (6 bases). The germline V and J ends were trimmed by 2 bases and 6 bases, with 10 bases remaining between them. The CDR3 has 14 amino acids. Germline loops: CDR1 MNHNS, CDR2 SASEGT. The CDR3 coding sequence is TGTGCCAGCAGTGAATATACGGGAGCCGGGGAGCTGTTTTTT. As protein: CASSEYTGAGELFF.

The J gene is TRBJ2-3, the V gene TRBV29-1; D perhaps matches TRBD2 (6 bases). This CDR3 is 14 amino acids long. The germline CDR1 and CDR2 sequences are SQVTM and ANQGSEA. V was clipped by 4 bases and J by 0 bases, with 11 bases between them. The chain's CDR3 is CSVVGGTSTDTQYF. The DNA for the CDR3 is TGCAGCGTTGTTGGCGGGACTAGCACAGATACGCAGTATTTT.